The 23 T cell receptor beta chains below were found in one sample sequenced in a study of radiation and T cells in renal cell carcinoma. Using immunoSEQ multiplex PCR, the repertoire was profiled, and TCRdb retains in-frame clones only, with some absent. The sample shows tens of thousands of clones, 81% of them seen only once. Time point denoted: blood 4 weeks post-SBRT, at nephrectomy. Treatment given: 15 Gy SBRT to primary tumor, nephrectomy 4 weeks later. The specimen was blood, collected from a patient whose treatment included radiotherapy and nephrectomy. The receptors come from a man in his 60s with renal cell carcinoma.

The chain carries TRBV2 and TRBJ2-3; D might be TRBD1 or TRBD2, each matching 5 bases. The CDR3 totals 14 residues. V was cut by 6 bases and J by 4 bases, with 14 bases left in between. Germline V gene lookup returns CDR1 SNHLY and CDR2 FYNNEI. The CDR3 DNA follows: TGTGCCAGCAGAGAGGGGCAGTCGGCAGATACGCAGTATTTT. Amino acids: CASREGQSADTQYF.

The CDR3 coding sequence is TGTGCCAGCGGGGGAGTTGTGAACACCGGGGAGCTGTTTTTT. It codes for CASGGVVNTGELFF. The chain employs TRBV9 and TRBJ2-2, with D possibly being TRBD1 or TRBD2 (5 bases each). With 7 bases removed from V and 1 base from J, the gap between germline ends came to 11 bases. This CDR3 is 14 amino acids long. Germline V gene lookup returns CDR1 SGDLS and CDR2 YYNGEE.

V gene TRBV5-1 combines with J gene TRBJ2-2; the match to TRBD2 covers 8 bases. The CDR3 is 15 residues long. The V segment lost 1 base and the J segment 6 bases; nucleotides outside the gene matches: 5. Germline V lookup: CDR1 SGHRS, CDR2 YFSETQ. Here the CDR3 reads CASSLNREGPGELFF. For the CDR3, the DNA is TGCGCCAGCAGCTTGAACCGGGAGGGCCCCGGGGAGCTGTTTTTT.

The table lists this clone with a count of one. This chain links TRBV29-1 with TRBJ2-7; D ambiguous. The CDR3 loop spans 15 amino acids. With 0 bases removed from V and 1 base from J, the gap between germline ends came to 13 bases. Per the germline V gene, CDR1 is SQVTM and CDR2 is ANQGSEA. The CDR3 DNA reads TGCAGCGTTGAAGATGGAACAGCAGCATCCTACGAGCAGTACTTC. This gives the protein CSVEDGTAASYEQYF.

V usage is TRBV7-9 and J usage is TRBJ1-2; a possible D gene is TRBD1 (6 bases). The CDR3 has 13 residues. V lost 4 bases and J 8 bases, leaving 14 bases between the germline ends. Germline CDR1 is SEHNR and CDR2 is FQNEAQ (reference sequence). The chain's CDR3 is CASSSDRIGGYTF. In DNA form, the CDR3 reads TGTGCCAGCAGCTCAGACAGGATCGGGGGCTACACCTTC.

J is TRBJ2-3 and V is TRBV5-1; perhaps TRBD1 as D (6 bases). Per germline, CDR1 SGHRS and CDR2 YFSETQ. V gave up 5 bases and J gave up 0 bases, with 22 bases separating them. The CDR3 sequence is 18 residues long. Written as DNA, the CDR3 is TGCGCCAGCAGGATTGGCACAGGGTGGGGTTCTAGCACAGATACGCAGTATTTT. It encodes CASRIGTGWGSSTDTQYF.

This clone was counted between two and nine times. The chain combines TRBV13 with TRBJ1-6, with TRBD1 as a possible D gene (5 bases). CDR1 is PRHDT and CDR2 is FYEKMQ in the germline V gene (reference sequence). Trimming stripped 3 bases from V and 7 bases from J, with 16 bases between. The CDR3 contains 16 residues. The CDR3 loop reads CASSLFGARTNSPLHF. The CDR3, as DNA: TGTGCCAGCAGCTTGTTCGGGGCAAGGACGAATTCACCCCTCCACTTT.

The chain is built from TRBV7-2 and TRBJ2-7; possible D gene TRBD1, 6 bases. This CDR3 has 13 amino acids. In germline, CDR1 is SGHTA, CDR2 FQGNSA. Trimming shortened V by 3 bases and J by 3 bases, and 9 bases separated the two germline ends. The CDR3 loop is CASSFDRNYEQYF. CDR3 DNA: TGTGCCAGCAGCTTCGACAGGAACTACGAGCAGTACTTC.

The V call is TRBV7-6, the J call TRBJ2-1, with 11 nucleotides matching TRBD2. Germline V gene lookup returns CDR1 SGHVS and CDR2 FNYEAQ. The CDR3 consists of 17 residues. The trim removed 6 bases at V and 1 base at J, leaving 8 bases unmatched. CDR3 region: CASSLRLAGFSYNEQFF. CDR3 in DNA: TGTGCCAGCAGTCTCAGACTAGCGGGATTTTCCTACAATGAGCAGTTCTTC.

The rearrangement uses TRBV5-6 and TRBJ2-7; TRBD2 matches at 8 bases. This CDR3 has 15 residues. Germline CDR1 is SGHDT and CDR2 is YYEEEE. V dropped 1 base and J dropped 7; count of bases not matched to a gene: 10. Written as DNA, the CDR3 is TGTGCCAGCAGCTTGAACTGGATGCGGGGGGTTGAGCAGTACTTC. This translates into CASSLNWMRGVEQYF.

This rearrangement joins TRBV9 to TRBJ2-1; 10 bases map to TRBD1. In germline, CDR1 is SGDLS, CDR2 YYNGEE. The V gene end was trimmed by 4 bases and the J gene end by 0 bases; junction bases not matched to a gene: 4. This CDR3 is built from 16 residues. This CDR3 is CASSPRQGASYNEQFF. The CDR3, as DNA: TGTGCCAGCAGCCCCCGACAGGGGGCCTCCTACAATGAGCAGTTCTTC.

With regard to this clone: The sample carries other DNA sequences with the same CDR3. V gene TRBV5-6 combines with J gene TRBJ1-2, with 7 bases fitting TRBD1. V trimming: 1 base; J trimming: 3 bases; junction bases outside the gene matches: 6. Germline loops: CDR1 SGHDT, CDR2 YYEEEE. The CDR3 extends over 15 amino acids. CDR3 DNA: TGTGCCAGCAGCTTGATCCCCACAGGGGACTATGGCTACACCTTC. It is translated as CASSLIPTGDYGYTF.

The V and J genes are TRBV11-2 and TRBJ1-5, with TRBD1 as a possible D gene (5 bases). Trimming stripped 1 base from V and 5 bases from J, with 6 bases between. This CDR3 spans 13 amino acids. Germline CDR1 and CDR2: SGHAT and FQNNGV. CDR3: CASSLGGDQPQHF. The CDR3 DNA reads as TGTGCCAGCAGCTTAGGGGGGGATCAGCCCCAGCATTTT.

This chain joins TRBV14 and TRBJ2-7; the D gene is possibly TRBD2 (6 bases). Germline lookup yields CDR1 SGHDN and CDR2 FVKESK. CDR3 length: 14 amino acids. The ends were cut back, 5 bases at V and 0 bases at J, with 11 bases in the middle. Written as DNA, the CDR3 is TGTGCCAGCAGCAAAGGAGGGGTCTCCTACGAGCAGTACTTC. Translating gives CASSKGGVSYEQYF.

This chain's CDR3 is CASSGTGPTYGYTF. In nucleotides, the CDR3 is TGTGCCAGTAGTGGGACGGGGCCAACTTATGGCTACACCTTC. This chain links TRBV19 with TRBJ1-2; maybe TRBD1 (5 bases). V gave up 5 bases and J gave up 5 bases, with 15 bases separating them. CDR1 and CDR2 from the germline V gene are LNHDA and SQIVND (reference sequence). The CDR3 runs 14 residues.

CDR3 residues: CASSPLQGLANNEQFF. CDR3 nucleotide sequence: TGTGCCAGCAGCCCCTTACAGGGACTTGCGAACAATGAGCAGTTCTTC. V gene TRBV11-2 combines with J gene TRBJ2-1; D may correspond to TRBD1 or TRBD2 (6 bases each). The CDR3 length is 16 residues. From germline, CDR1 is SGHAT and CDR2 FQNNGV. V dropped 5 bases and J dropped 5 bases, with 19 bases sitting between them.

The chain links TRBV6-5 to TRBJ1-2, with 7 bases identical to TRBD1. Looked up from germline, CDR1 is MNHEY and CDR2 is SVGAGI. This CDR3 contains 13 residues. V shed 6 bases, J shed 7 bases, and the junction held 8 bases outside the gene matches. The CDR3: CASRKNRGAGYTF. CDR3 DNA: TGTGCCAGCAGAAAAAACAGGGGCGCTGGCTACACCTTC.

V usage is TRBV6-5 and J usage is TRBJ2-3, with a weak D call TRBD2 (6 bases). Trimming shortened V by 5 bases and J by 4 bases, and 13 bases separated the two germline ends. Germline CDR1 MNHEY, CDR2 SVGAGI. The CDR3 runs 14 residues. The CDR3 reads CASSRLGLPDTQYF. The CDR3 coding sequence is TGTGCCAGCAGTCGACTAGGGCTGCCAGATACGCAGTATTTT.

The chain links TRBV29-1 to TRBJ1-5; TRBD1 might be the D (6 bases). The CDR3 extends over 15 amino acids. V gave up 5 bases and J gave up 2 bases, with 16 bases separating them. Germline V gene data show CDR1 as SQVTM and CDR2 as ANQGSEA. CDR3 amino acids: CSVSGGFLGNQPQHF. CDR3 nucleotides: TGCAGCGTTTCTGGGGGCTTCCTGGGCAATCAGCCCCAGCATTTT.

With regard to this clone: Other nucleotide sequences from this sample produce the same CDR3. The chain carries TRBV10-3 and TRBJ2-7; D is uncertain. The CDR3 is 12 residues long. The ends were cut back, 0 bases at V and 0 bases at J, with 0 bases in the middle. The germline gives CDR1 ENHRY, CDR2 SYGVKD. The CDR3 coding sequence is TGTGCCATCAGTGAGTCCTCCTACGAGCAGTACTTC. It yields the protein CAISESSYEQYF.

V and J are TRBV30 and TRBJ1-5, with 9 positions matching TRBD1. CDR1 GTSNPN and CDR2 SVGIG come from the germline V gene (reference sequence). V gave up 2 bases and J gave up 4 bases; unmatched junction bases: 6. This CDR3 is built from 15 residues. CDR3 coding DNA: TGTGCCTGGAGTCCCCCGGGACAGGGTAATCAGCCCCAGCATTTT. Translation gives CAWSPPGQGNQPQHF.

This clone turned up a few times. This chain connects TRBV30 to TRBJ1-1; D ambiguous. Trimming stripped 4 bases from V and 3 bases from J, with 6 bases between. Germline V CDR1 and CDR2: GTSNPN, SVGIG (reference sequence). The CDR3 is 11 residues long. CDR3 sequence: CAWTGYTEAFF. CDR3 bases: TGTGCCTGGACGGGGTACACTGAAGCTTTCTTT.

This clone occurred once. In DNA form, the CDR3 reads TGCGCCAGCAGCCAACCGGGACTAGCGGCGTACTCCTACGAGCAGTACTTC. This gives the protein CASSQPGLAAYSYEQYF. The V call is TRBV5-1, the J call TRBJ2-7; 11 nucleotides line up with TRBD2. J was trimmed by 0 bases and V by 4 bases; bases with no gene match: 9. The CDR3 length is 17 residues. The germline CDR1 and CDR2 sequences are SGHRS and YFSETQ.